These 21 T cell receptor beta chains came from one sample sequenced in a study of cytomegalovirus exposure and HLA in healthy donors. The method was immunoSEQ multiplex PCR; TCRdb's version includes in-frame clones alone and lacks a portion of them. The sample holds fewer than 200,000 clones, 80% to 90% seen once. The sequenced sample consisted of PBMCs. The receptors were sampled from a woman aged 30 to 39 in good health and CMV-seronegative.

The genes are TRBV4-3 and TRBJ2-1; D is undetermined. With 4 bases removed from V and 14 bases from J, the gap between germline ends came to 21 bases. CDR1 and CDR2 from the germline V gene are LGHNA and YSLEER. The CDR3 spans 14 residues. In DNA, the CDR3 is TGCGCCAGCAGCCCAAGGGTTATCGATTCTTCCAAGTTCTTC. Its translation: CASSPRVIDSSKFF.

The genes are TRBV11-2 and TRBJ2-7; D may be TRBD2 (6 bases). Germline loops: CDR1 SGHAT, CDR2 FQNNGV. Trimming pared 6 bases from V and 0 bases from J, leaving 12 bases between. The CDR3 loop spans 14 amino acids. The CDR3 spells CASRLAGSSYEQYF. CDR3 in DNA: TGTGCCAGCAGATTGGCGGGGAGCTCCTACGAGCAGTACTTC.

The rearrangement joins TRBV7-9 to TRBJ2-7; TRBD2 matches 9 bases. The CDR3 is 15 amino acids. Germline lookup yields CDR1 SEHNR and CDR2 FQNEAQ (reference sequence). Germline trimming cut 3 bases from V and 6 bases from J; bases unmatched to any gene: 9. CDR3 protein: CASSFDGLARAEQYF. In DNA, the CDR3 is TGTGCCAGCAGCTTTGACGGACTAGCGAGGGCCGAGCAGTACTTC.

This chain uses TRBV7-2 with TRBJ2-1; D unclear. This CDR3 spans 15 amino acids. Germline V gives CDR1 SGHTA, CDR2 FQGNSA. Trimming removed 0 bases from V and 2 bases from J, with 8 bases in between. DNA for the CDR3: TGTGCCAGCAGCTTAGCGCTAGGAACCTACAATGAGCAGTTCTTC. Translated: CASSLALGTYNEQFF.

The gene calls are TRBV19 and TRBJ2-1; D possibly corresponds to TRBD1 (6 bases). Germline lookup yields CDR1 LNHDA and CDR2 SQIVND (reference sequence). CDR3 size: 15 residues. Trimming took 3 bases from V and 3 from J, leaving 12 bases between them. CDR3 in DNA: TGTGCCAGTAGTATCGGACAGTTACTCTACAATGAGCAGTTCTTC. Translation: CASSIGQLLYNEQFF.

The chain carries TRBV29-1 and TRBJ2-3; maybe TRBD2 (5 bases). CDR1 is SQVTM, CDR2 ANQGSEA, per germline. The CDR3 is made up of 15 amino acids. Deletions cut 2 bases from V and 4 bases from J, with 16 bases between. CDR3 DNA: TGCAGCGTTGAAAACGTTATGAGGGCGGCAGATACGCAGTATTTT. Its translation is CSVENVMRAADTQYF.

The gene calls are TRBV5-6 and TRBJ1-2; unclear D gene. The CDR3 is 13 amino acids. Germline lookup yields CDR1 SGHDT and CDR2 YYEEEE. V was pared by 5 bases and J by 2 bases, with 10 bases between. CDR3 amino acids: CASSPTENYGYTF. CDR3 in DNA: TGTGCCAGCAGTCCTACAGAGAACTATGGCTACACCTTC.

The V and J genes are TRBV7-9 and TRBJ2-5; TRBD2 matches at 14 bases. The CDR3 spans 18 residues. V lost 6 bases, J lost 2 bases, and 11 bases stayed unmatched. From germline, CDR1 is SEHNR and CDR2 FQNEAQ (reference sequence). CDR3 in amino acids: CASSPRLAGGIDQETQYF. CDR3 DNA: TGTGCCAGCAGTCCACGACTAGCGGGGGGGATAGATCAAGAGACCCAGTACTTC. The variable domain in full, completed from reference TRBV7-9 and TRBJ2-5, reads DTGVSQNPRHKITKRGQNVTFRCDPISEHNRLYWYRQTLGQGPEFLTYFQNEAQLEKSRLLSDRFSAERPKGSFSTLEIQRTEQGDSAMYLCASSPRLAGGIDQETQYFGPGTRLLVL.

The genes are TRBV11-3 and TRBJ2-1; 7 bases fit TRBD1. After removal of 5 bases from V and 1 base from J, the junction contained 5 bases not matched to a gene. This CDR3 is built from 15 residues. Germline lookup yields CDR1 SGHNT and CDR2 YENEEA. The CDR3 spells CASSLGTESYNEQFF. DNA of the CDR3: TGTGCCAGCAGCCTAGGGACAGAATCCTACAATGAGCAGTTCTTC. Based on the CDR3 plus reference TRBV11-3 and TRBJ2-1, the full variable domain is EAGVVQSPRYKIIEKKQPVAFWCNPISGHNTLYWYLQNLGQGPELLIRYENEEAVDDSQLPKDRFSAERLKGVDSTLKIQPAELGDSAVYLCASSLGTESYNEQFFGPGTRLTVL.

J is TRBJ1-1 and V is TRBV2; D is possibly TRBD1 (6 bases). The CDR3 spans 13 residues. V gave up 6 bases and J gave up 4 bases, with 12 bases separating them. Germline V gene sequence: CDR1 SNHLY, CDR2 FYNNEI. CDR3 residues: CASSVDRSTEAFF. CDR3 DNA: TGTGCCAGCAGCGTTGACAGGAGCACTGAAGCTTTCTTT.

This clone is a singleton in its sample. The chain uses TRBV4-2 and TRBJ2-5; TRBD2 matches 8 bases. The CDR3 contains 16 residues. Germline trimming cut 0 bases from V and 3 bases from J; bases unmatched to any gene: 6. CDR1 is LGHNA, CDR2 YNFKEQ, per germline. The CDR3 spells CASSQDRAGGEETQYF. The CDR3 DNA is TGTGCCAGCAGCCAAGATAGGGCGGGGGGTGAAGAGACCCAGTACTTC.

V usage is TRBV6-5 and J usage is TRBJ1-2, with 10 bases fitting TRBD1. The length of the CDR3 is 15 residues. With V trimmed by 2 bases and J by 10 bases, 10 bases remained unmatched. Germline lookup yields CDR1 MNHEY and CDR2 SVGAGI. The CDR3 bases are TGTGCCAGCAGTTACGATCCGGACAGGGGGTTATACTACACCTTC. This gives the protein CASSYDPDRGLYYTF.

The chain is built from TRBV25-1 and TRBJ2-7; the match to TRBD2 covers 12 bases. The V segment lost 5 bases and the J segment 4 bases; nucleotides outside the gene matches: 6. The germline gives CDR1 MGHDK, CDR2 SYGVNS. The CDR3 sequence is 15 residues long. The CDR3 sequence is CASSTSTSGSYEQYF. The CDR3 DNA sequence: TGTGCCAGCAGTACCTCGACTAGCGGGAGTTACGAGCAGTACTTC.

The rearrangement uses TRBV7-2 and TRBJ1-5, with no clear D. Trimming stripped 1 base from V and 1 base from J, with 5 bases between. This CDR3 is 14 amino acids long. Germline V gene lookup returns CDR1 SGHTA and CDR2 FQGNSA. In nucleotides, the CDR3 is TGTGCCAGCAGCTTAGGGGCGAGCAATCAGCCCCAGCATTTT. This encodes CASSLGASNQPQHF.

This sequence joins TRBV5-1 and TRBJ2-1; no clear D gene. Trimming pared 6 bases from V and 5 bases from J, leaving 9 bases between. Germline loops: CDR1 SGHRS, CDR2 YFSETQ. The length of the CDR3 is 12 residues. The CDR3 DNA reads as TGCGCCAGCACGAGGAATAACAATGAGCAGTTCTTC. It translates to CASTRNNNEQFF.

V is TRBV5-1 and J is TRBJ1-1; 7 positions agree with TRBD1. Germline lookup yields CDR1 SGHRS and CDR2 YFSETQ. The CDR3 covers 16 residues. The junction had 13 bases not matched to a gene; V was cut back by 3 bases and J by 5 bases. DNA of the CDR3: TGCGCCAGCAGCTACTCCGGGACAGTTATTTGGACTGAAGCTTTCTTT. Its translation: CASSYSGTVIWTEAFF.

V is TRBV19 and J is TRBJ1-5, with TRBD1 matching 8 bases. CDR3 size: 15 residues. The ends lost 6 bases at V and 3 bases at J; junction bases unmatched: 7. Germline V gives CDR1 LNHDA, CDR2 SQIVND (reference sequence). The CDR3: CASSPQGAFNQPQHF. In DNA, the CDR3 is TGTGCCAGTAGCCCTCAGGGGGCTTTCAATCAGCCCCAGCATTTT. The whole variable domain, remainder taken from reference TRBV19 and TRBJ1-5, is DGGITQSPKYLFRKEGQNVTLSCEQNLNHDAMYWYRQDPGQGLRLIYYSQIVNDFQKGDIAEGYSVSREKKESFPLTVTSAQKNPTAFYLCASSPQGAFNQPQHFGDGTRLSIL.

The genes are TRBV9 and TRBJ2-1; the D is unclear. Germline-derived CDR1 and CDR2 are SGDLS and YYNGEE. The length of the CDR3 is 12 residues. The germline V and J ends were trimmed by 0 bases and 15 bases, with 13 bases remaining between them. This CDR3 reads CASSVDVIPRFF. CDR3 bases: TGTGCCAGCAGCGTAGATGTGATACCGAGGTTCTTC.

The chain combines TRBV7-3 with TRBJ2-3; no reliable D call. V lost 4 bases to trimming and J lost 2 bases, with 7 bases between them. The CDR3 is made up of 13 amino acids. The germline V gene has CDR1 SGHTA and CDR2 FQGTGA. DNA of the CDR3: TGTGCCAGCAGCTACGAAGTCACAGATACGCAGTATTTT. Its protein product is CASSYEVTDTQYF.

This chain joins TRBV15 and TRBJ2-3; D remains unclear. Trimming stripped 0 bases from V and 6 bases from J, with 16 bases between. Germline values: CDR1 LNHNV, CDR2 YYDKDF (reference sequence). The CDR3 runs to 16 residues. In DNA form, the CDR3 reads TGTGCCACCAGCAGAGACAGGACCGAAGTTGGGGATACGCAGTATTTT. Translation gives CATSRDRTEVGDTQYF.

The chain recombines TRBV5-4 with TRBJ2-7; weak D call: TRBD2 (7 bases). With 4 bases removed from V and 3 bases from J, the gap between germline ends came to 14 bases. The germline V gene encodes CDR1 SGHNT and CDR2 YYREEE (reference sequence). This CDR3 contains 14 residues. The CDR3 region has the DNA TGTGCCAGCAGCCCCTCGGGGGGCTTCTACGAGCAGTACTTC. It translates to CASSPSGGFYEQYF.